This T cell receptor (beta chain) was identified in a study of blood T cell repertoires in COVID-19. On the study more broadly: The United States, Italy and Spain provided the acute and convalescent COVID-19 samples.

The CDR3 consists of 11 residues. V was cut by 6 bases and J by 3 bases, with 5 bases left in between. The germline gives CDR1 DFQATT, CDR2 SNEGSKA (reference sequence). In the source study's methods: Estimation of nucleated cell counts was performed using reference gene primer amplification. Repertoires were generated with immunoSEQ multiplex PCR, while TCRdb's copy carries only in-frame clones and drops some. The D gene and trimming were derived from the DNA, and the V and J assignments and clone size from that table. The table lists under 250,000 clones, about 86% of them singletons. This clonotype was sampled from a man aged 80 or over with acute or convalescent COVID-19. Sequenced: peripheral blood. The V gene is TRBV20-1, the J gene TRBJ2-2; no clear D. This CDR3 is CSARDTGELFF. CDR3 in DNA: TGCAGTGCCCGTGACACCGGGGAGCTGTTTTTT.